Given below is one T cell receptor beta chain in context. Its specificity is not known. Prepared libraries of TCR beta cDNA carried unique molecular identifiers. Researchers reported 520,000 or so cDNA molecules coming from 1 to 10 million T cells. From the PCR reads, TCRdb called clonotypes with MiXCR, one entry per CDR3 protein. The profile shows about 820,000 distinct CDR3 sequences, approximately 50% of them singletons. The source of the sample is a study of post-analysis software for immune sequencing data. Study-level points and caveats: Comparison of patients with controls showed four or five TRBV segments more frequent in patients, TRBV5-6, TRBV5-1 and TRBV20-1 among them. Significantly decreased normalized Chao1 diversity was recorded for multiple sclerosis patients relative to controls.

V was shortened by 3 bases and J by 14 bases, with 21 bases between the two germline ends. This CDR3 has 15 amino acids. Looked up from germline, CDR1 is SGHNT and CDR2 is YYREEE (reference sequence). This TCR was sampled from a girl aged 5-17 years with multiple sclerosis. The sequenced sample consisted of blood. The chain joins TRBV5-4 to TRBJ1-6; D is unresolved. CDR3 sequence (DNA): TGTGCCAGCAGCTATGGCGTGGCAGGAGGTGGGACCCTCCACTTT. Translating gives CASSYGVAGGGTLHF.